Listed below are T cell receptor beta chains from one sample, sequenced in a study of identical twins. TCRdb redid the calling of the 5' RACE reads with MiXCR, one entry per CDR3 protein. The table shows 450,000 or so distinct CDR3 sequences, with less than 25% occurring only once. These records were also assigned to another study, of T cells expressing NK-cell markers.

The source material was CD4+ T cells sorted from blood. The receptors here all came from a woman between 18 and 29 years old in good health. Each CDR3 is given with its conserved first and last residue. The order of the fields is clone size, D gene, J gene, V gene, CDR3 protein, CDR3 DNA. A D gene is named only where the DNA matches it firmly. Only some rows state a clone size, as once, few, many or a class for expanded clones.

>NA|NA|TRBJ2-5|TRBV9
CASSVASWQETQYF
TGTGCCAGCAGCGTAGCGTCCTGGCAAGAGACCCAGTACTTC
>NA|NA|TRBJ1-1|TRBV25-1
CASQYGDTEAFF
TGTGCCAGCCAATACGGGGACACTGAAGCTTTCTTT
>NA|TRBD2|TRBJ2-5|TRBV6-6
CAISRGRQETQYF
TGTGCCATTTCCCGCGGGAGACAAGAGACCCAGTACTTC
>few|NA|TRBJ1-4|TRBV20-1
CSATLPGRQQQKLFF
TGCAGTGCTACATTACCGGGCCGCCAACAACAAAAACTGTTTTTT
>NA|TRBD1|TRBJ2-7|TRBV10-3
CATRIVDQGAYEQYF
TGTGCCACCCGGATCGTCGACCAGGGGGCCTACGAGCAGTACTTC
>NA|NA|TRBJ1-1|TRBV5-1
CASSLGVVHTEAFF
TGCGCCAGCAGCTTGGGGGTTGTGCACACTGAAGCTTTCTTT
>few|NA|TRBJ1-5|TRBV12-3/TRBV12-4
CASSPQPRGKPQHF
TGTGCCAGCAGTCCCCAGCCCAGGGGTAAGCCCCAGCATTTT
>NA|NA|TRBJ2-3|TRBV9
CASSATPANPDTQYF
TGTGCCAGCAGCGCCACGCCAGCGAACCCAGATACGCAGTATTTT
>NA|NA|TRBJ2-7|TRBV20-1
CSASQPGQRGSYEQYF
TGCAGTGCTTCACAACCGGGACAAAGGGGTTCCTACGAGCAGTACTTC
>few|TRBD2|TRBJ2-3|TRBV7-9
CASSNLILAGEEDTQYF
TGTGCCAGCAGCAACCTAATCCTAGCGGGAGAAGAAGATACGCAGTATTTT
>few|NA|TRBJ2-2|TRBV18
CASSRTSESGELFF
TGTGCCAGCTCACGGACCTCCGAGAGCGGGGAGCTGTTTTTT
>NA|TRBD2|TRBJ2-1|TRBV10-2
CASRELAAFYNEQFF
TGCGCCAGCAGGGAACTAGCGGCTTTTTACAATGAGCAGTTCTTC
>NA|TRBD2|TRBJ2-7|TRBV4-1
CASSQEALAGTYEQYF
TGCGCCAGCAGCCAAGAGGCACTAGCGGGGACCTACGAGCAGTACTTC
>few|NA|TRBJ2-3|TRBV20-1
CSARRDRYYTQYF
TGCAGTGCTAGACGGGACCGCTACTATACGCAGTATTTT
>NA|TRBD2|TRBJ2-7|TRBV5-1
CASSSVSGEYEQYF
TGCGCCAGCAGCTCGGTGAGCGGGGAGTACGAGCAGTACTTC
>few|NA|TRBJ1-1|TRBV7-8
CASSLAVRAEAFF
TGTGCCAGCAGCTTAGCGGTGAGGGCTGAAGCTTTCTTT
>NA|TRBD1|TRBJ1-5|TRBV6-2/TRBV6-3
CASSYQDRGNQPQHF
TGTGCCAGCAGTTACCAGGACAGGGGCAATCAGCCCCAGCATTTT
>NA|NA|TRBJ2-1|TRBV5-1
CASSDLLRADEQFF
TGCGCCAGCAGCGACCTCCTCCGTGCGGATGAGCAGTTCTTC
>NA|NA|TRBJ1-2|TRBV10-3
CAISEGGAGLMGNTF
TGTGCCATCAGTGAGGGAGGGGCCGGTCTGATGGGGAACACCTTC
>few|TRBD1|TRBJ2-2|TRBV5-1
CASSPETGASGHYSTGELFF
TGCGCCAGCAGCCCGGAGACAGGGGCGTCTGGTCACTACTCCACCGGGGAGCTGTTTTTT
>many|NA|TRBJ2-2|TRBV5-5
CASSGANTGELFF
TGTGCCAGCTCAGGGGCGAACACCGGGGAGCTGTTTTTT
>many|NA|TRBJ1-5|TRBV7-6
CASSSAIGQPQHF
TGTGCCAGCAGCTCCGCCATCGGTCAGCCCCAGCATTTT
>NA|NA|TRBJ1-2|TRBV24-1
CATSGGAMAGYTF
TGTGCCACCAGTGGTGGGGCCATGGCTGGCTACACCTTC
>few|NA|TRBJ1-4|TRBV12-3/TRBV12-4
CASSFSETLPKLFF
TGTGCCAGCAGTTTCTCGGAAACCTTGCCGAAACTGTTTTTT
>NA|TRBD2|TRBJ2-1|TRBV5-6
CASSGTSGSLSYNEQFF
TGTGCCAGTTCCGGGACTAGCGGGAGTCTCTCCTACAATGAGCAGTTCTTC
>few|NA|TRBJ2-7|TRBV29-1
CSSAAPRQEQYF
TGCAGCTCCGCGGCCCCTCGGCAGGAGCAGTACTTC
>NA|NA|TRBJ2-1|TRBV7-6
CASSHVGRGRSSYNEQFF
TGTGCCAGCAGCCATGTGGGCCGAGGGAGAAGCTCCTACAATGAGCAGTTCTTC
>few|NA|TRBJ2-1|TRBV10-3
CAISGGGISYNEQFF
TGTGCCATCAGTGGAGGCGGGATCTCCTACAATGAGCAGTTCTTC
>NA|NA|TRBJ2-1|TRBV7-2
CASSLTWKGDEQFF
TGTGCCAGCAGCTTGACTTGGAAGGGCGATGAGCAGTTCTTC
>NA|NA|TRBJ1-1|TRBV5-1
CASSFGLRQENTEAFF
TGCGCCAGCAGCTTCGGCCTCCGTCAAGAGAACACTGAAGCTTTCTTT
>few|TRBD1|TRBJ2-1|TRBV6-2/TRBV6-3
CASSPRTGGEFF
TGTGCCAGCAGTCCACGGACAGGGGGGGAGTTCTTC
>few|NA|TRBJ2-2|TRBV11-2
CASSRDGNRELFF
TGTGCCAGCAGCCGGGACGGGAACCGGGAGCTGTTTTTT
>NA|TRBD1|TRBJ1-1|TRBV7-2
CASSLGDRERTEAFF
TGTGCCAGCAGCTTAGGGGACAGGGAGCGGACTGAAGCTTTCTTT
>NA|TRBD2|TRBJ2-3|TRBV20-1
CSARNSGRGNTDTQYF
TGCAGTGCTAGAAATAGCGGGAGGGGAAACACAGATACGCAGTATTTT
>few|NA|TRBJ1-2|TRBV20-1
CSARVGADYGYTF
TGCAGTGCTAGAGTTGGGGCAGACTATGGCTACACCTTC
>NA|TRBD1|TRBJ2-7|TRBV29-1
CSVATRNRGHEQYF
TGCAGCGTTGCAACTCGTAACAGGGGCCACGAGCAGTACTTC